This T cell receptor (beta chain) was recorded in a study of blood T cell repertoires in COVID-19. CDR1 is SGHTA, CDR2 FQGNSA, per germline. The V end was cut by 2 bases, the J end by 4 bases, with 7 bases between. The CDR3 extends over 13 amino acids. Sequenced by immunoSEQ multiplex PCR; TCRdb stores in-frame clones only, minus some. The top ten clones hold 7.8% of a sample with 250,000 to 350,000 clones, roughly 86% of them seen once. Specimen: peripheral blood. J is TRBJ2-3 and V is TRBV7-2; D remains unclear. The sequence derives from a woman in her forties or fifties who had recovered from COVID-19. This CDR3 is CASSLISADTQYF. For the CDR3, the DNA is TGTGCCAGCAGCTTAATCTCAGCAGATACGCAGTATTTT.